The next 29 T cell receptor beta chains were all read from a single sample in a study of cytomegalovirus exposure and HLA in healthy donors. With 60 Vbeta and 13 Jbeta primers, the PCR was carried out. Repertoires were generated with immunoSEQ multiplex PCR, while TCRdb's copy carries only in-frame clones and drops some. Here the sample spans tens of thousands of clones, about 75% being singletons. The specimen sequenced was PBMCs. These receptors were taken from a woman between 40 and 50 years old in good health and CMV-seropositive.

The rearrangement uses TRBV29-1 and TRBJ1-2, with a possible D match to TRBD1 (5 bases). CDR3 size: 12 residues. V was shortened by 4 bases and J by 8 bases, with 14 bases between the two germline ends. CDR1 and CDR2 from the germline V gene are SQVTM and ANQGSEA. DNA for the CDR3: TGCAGCGTTGTTAAAGGGGTAGGCGGCTACACCTTC. Translation: CSVVKGVGGYTF.

The chain is built from TRBV4-1 and TRBJ2-6; the D is unclear. CDR1 is MGHRA, CDR2 YSYEKL, per germline. Trimming removed 0 bases at V and 4 bases at J, with 13 bases between. The length of the CDR3 is 17 residues. The CDR3 coding sequence is TGCGCCAGCAGCCAAGATGACGCGGTCTCCGGGGCCAACGTCCTGACTTTC. Amino acids: CASSQDDAVSGANVLTF.

The chain employs TRBV5-1 and TRBJ1-1; D might be TRBD1 (6 bases). The CDR3 spans 15 residues. Between the trimmed V and J ends, which lost 0 bases and 0 bases, there was a span of 9 bases. Germline assignment: CDR1 SGHRS and CDR2 YFSETQ. The CDR3 nucleotides are TGCGCCAGCAGCTTGGAGGGGGGGGTGAACACTGAAGCTTTCTTT. This codes for CASSLEGGVNTEAFF.

The chain links TRBV5-1 to TRBJ1-1; 7 bases are shared with TRBD1. Looked up from germline, CDR1 is SGHRS and CDR2 is YFSETQ. The V gene end was trimmed by 1 base and the J gene end by 3 bases; junction bases not matched to a gene: 12. The CDR3 consists of 17 residues. In DNA, the CDR3 is TGCGCCAGCAGCTTGATATTGGCAGGGGGTAGGGACACTGAAGCTTTCTTT. It encodes CASSLILAGGRDTEAFF.

The genes are TRBV11-2 and TRBJ2-6; D is possibly TRBD2 (5 bases). Germline CDR1 is SGHAT and CDR2 is FQNNGV. Trimming shortened V by 0 bases and J by 2 bases, and 5 bases separated the two germline ends. The CDR3 consists of 15 residues. The CDR3 bases are TGTGCCAGCAGCTTAGAGAGGGCTGGGGCCAACGTCCTGACTTTC. It encodes CASSLERAGANVLTF.

The rearrangement uses TRBV9 and TRBJ1-1; D is unresolved. The CDR3 spans 13 residues. Germline V lookup: CDR1 SGDLS, CDR2 YYNGEE. The V end was cut by 3 bases, the J end by 2 bases, with 8 bases between. The CDR3 bases are TGTGCCAGCAGCGGGCAGGTAAACACTGAAGCTTTCTTT. As protein: CASSGQVNTEAFF.

The gene calls are TRBV18 and TRBJ2-1, with D unresolved. In germline, CDR1 is KGHSH, CDR2 LQKENI. The CDR3 consists of 13 residues. Trimming shortened V by 6 bases and J by 6 bases, and 12 bases separated the two germline ends. CDR3 bases: TGTGCCAGCTCGCACCAGGTGGTCAATGAGCAGTTCTTC. Its translation is CASSHQVVNEQFF.

This chain connects TRBV29-1 to TRBJ1-2; 7 bases match TRBD1. The CDR3 is 14 residues long. With 6 bases clipped from V and 0 bases from J, the junction kept 7 bases outside the gene matches. CDR1 SQVTM and CDR2 ANQGSEA come from the germline V gene. The CDR3, as DNA: TGCAGCGTGGGGACAGACCGGACTAACTATGGCTACACCTTC. Its protein product is CSVGTDRTNYGYTF.

The CDR3 DNA follows: TGTGCCATCAGTGACGACAGGGGGCATGTCGAGCAGTACTTC. It specifies CAISDDRGHVEQYF. The chain carries TRBV10-3 and TRBJ2-7, with TRBD1 matching 10 bases. The V gene end was trimmed by 3 bases and the J gene end by 6 bases; junction bases not matched to a gene: 5. Germline CDR1 is ENHRY and CDR2 is SYGVKD. This CDR3 is 14 amino acids long.

The J gene is TRBJ2-1, the V gene TRBV11-3; D is possibly TRBD2 (6 bases). The CDR3 spans 14 residues. Trimming removed 2 bases from V and 4 bases from J, with 9 bases in between. In germline, CDR1 is SGHNT, CDR2 YENEEA. CDR3 protein: CASSLLSGYNEQFF. CDR3 nucleotide sequence: TGTGCCAGCAGCTTACTTAGCGGTTACAATGAGCAGTTCTTC.

CDR3 in DNA: TGCGCCAGCAGCTTGGAGGAGGGAACGGGGCAGTACTTC. Protein: CASSLEEGTGQYF. The genes are TRBV5-1 and TRBJ2-7, with D tentatively TRBD2 (6 bases). Germline V gene lookup returns CDR1 SGHRS and CDR2 YFSETQ. Trimming pared 0 bases from V and 9 bases from J, leaving 13 bases between. The CDR3 is 13 amino acids.

The rearrangement links TRBV6-1 to TRBJ1-1, with a tentative D call TRBD1 (5 bases). The V end lost 7 bases, the J end lost 1 base, and 16 bases lay between the germline ends. This CDR3 region has 15 residues. Germline values: CDR1 MNHNS, CDR2 SASEGT. This CDR3 reads CASNEGGGGNTEAFF. The DNA of the CDR3 is TGTGCCAGCAACGAGGGTGGGGGAGGGAACACTGAAGCTTTCTTT.

The chain recombines TRBV5-6 with TRBJ2-4, with 10 nucleotides matching TRBD1. V was clipped by 4 bases and J by 8 bases; unmatched bases: 9. The CDR3 loop spans 15 amino acids. CDR1 is SGHDT and CDR2 is YYEEEE in the germline V gene. The CDR3 loop is CASSPGTGAGHIQYF. The CDR3 nucleotides are TGTGCCAGCAGCCCCGGGACAGGGGCTGGTCACATTCAGTACTTC.

The chain couples TRBV19 to TRBJ2-5; TRBD1 might be the D (6 bases). With 5 bases removed from V and 3 bases from J, the gap between germline ends came to 10 bases. This CDR3 has 13 amino acids. Germline CDR1 and CDR2: LNHDA and SQIVND (reference sequence). CDR3 loop: CASSDNREETQYF. CDR3 DNA: TGTGCCAGTAGTGATAACAGGGAAGAGACCCAGTACTTC.

The DNA for the CDR3 is TGCGCCAGCAGCCAAGCACGACAGGGTTGGGATGAGCAGTTCTTC. Translated: CASSQARQGWDEQFF. This sequence joins TRBV4-3 and TRBJ2-1; 7 bases map to TRBD1. J gave up 8 bases and V 1 base, and 8 bases lay outside the gene matches. Looked up from germline, CDR1 is LGHNA and CDR2 is YSLEER. The CDR3 covers 15 residues.

The rearrangement uses TRBV6-1 and TRBJ2-7; 8 bases are shared with TRBD1. The CDR3 runs 14 residues. CDR1 and CDR2 (germline): MNHNS, SASEGT. The junction had 6 bases not matched to a gene; V was cut back by 7 bases and J by 1 base. The CDR3 region has the DNA TGTGCCAGCAAGGGGGACAGGCCTTCCTACGAGCAGTACTTC. It encodes CASKGDRPSYEQYF.

This clone showed up just a few times. The chain employs TRBV5-6 and TRBJ2-5; no definite D call. The CDR3 loop spans 14 amino acids. V shed 0 bases and J shed 2 bases, with 8 bases lying between them. Germline V gives CDR1 SGHDT, CDR2 YYEEEE. The CDR3 nucleotides are TGTGCCAGCAGCTTGGAAATCCGGCAAGAGACCCAGTACTTC. Amino acids: CASSLEIRQETQYF. Full variable domain (missing parts from reference TRBV5-6 and TRBJ2-5): DAGVTQSPTHLIKTRGQQVTLRCSPKSGHDTVSWYQQALGQGPQFIFQYYEEEERQRGNFPDRFSGHQFPNYSSELNVNALLLGDSALYLCASSLEIRQETQYFGPGTRLLVL.

The chain has TRBV4-2 and TRBJ2-3, with 10 positions matching TRBD2. CDR1 and CDR2 (germline): LGHNA, YNFKEQ. The CDR3 consists of 18 residues. Unmatched junction bases numbered 10, after V lost 4 bases and J lost 0 bases. For the CDR3, the DNA is TGTGCCAGCAGCCCCCGATCTAGCGGGGGCCTCAGCACAGATACGCAGTATTTT. Protein: CASSPRSSGGLSTDTQYF.

This chain links TRBV29-1 with TRBJ2-2; 7 bases agree with TRBD2. Germline trimming cut 6 bases from V and 7 bases from J; bases unmatched to any gene: 14. The CDR3 extends over 15 amino acids. Per the germline V gene, CDR1 is SQVTM and CDR2 is ANQGSEA. The CDR3 DNA follows: TGCAGCGTCCCAGGCAGCGGGATGGCAGTCGGGGAGCTGTTTTTT. It translates to CSVPGSGMAVGELFF.

The chain has TRBV11-2 and TRBJ1-2; the match to TRBD1 covers 8 bases. This CDR3 has 14 amino acids. After removal of 1 base from V and 8 bases from J, the junction contained 6 bases not matched to a gene. Germline assignment: CDR1 SGHAT and CDR2 FQNNGV. In nucleotides, the CDR3 is TGTGCCAGCAGCTTAGGGCCAGGGGGCGAAGGCTACACCTTC. Translated: CASSLGPGGEGYTF.

CDR3 sequence: CASSSQGYSYEQYF. The CDR3 nucleotides read TGTGCCAGCAGCTCACAGGGGTACTCCTACGAGCAGTACTTC. J is TRBJ2-7 and V is TRBV7-2, with 7 bases fitting TRBD1. The CDR3 contains 14 residues. Germline CDR1 SGHTA, CDR2 FQGNSA. V shed 4 bases and J 0 bases; nucleotides not matched to a gene: 3.

Of note for this clone: Other DNA sequences in the same sample also yield this CDR3. The chain couples TRBV19 to TRBJ2-7; 8 bases line up with TRBD1. This CDR3 region has 14 residues. Germline assignment: CDR1 LNHDA and CDR2 SQIVND (reference sequence). The trim removed 6 bases at V and 3 bases at J, leaving 7 bases unmatched. The CDR3 is CASSQGQAIYEQYF. CDR3 in DNA: TGTGCCAGTAGCCAGGGACAGGCCATCTACGAGCAGTACTTC.

This chain links TRBV18 with TRBJ2-3, with D maybe TRBD1 (6 bases). The germline CDR1 and CDR2 sequences are KGHSH and LQKENI. The ends were cut back, 4 bases at V and 5 bases at J, with 13 bases in the middle. This CDR3 comprises 14 residues. As DNA, the CDR3 is TGTGCCAGCTCACGGGGACACTTCGGAGATACGCAGTATTTT. Residues: CASSRGHFGDTQYF.

This sequence joins TRBV27 and TRBJ1-1, with a possible D match to TRBD1 (5 bases). Germline CDR1 reads MNHEY; CDR2 reads SMNVEV (reference sequence). V was clipped by 6 bases and J by 0 bases, with 20 bases between them. The length of the CDR3 is 17 residues. The CDR3 protein is CASSLRGGVGVNTEAFF. CDR3 coding DNA: TGTGCCAGCAGCCTGCGTGGAGGGGTAGGGGTGAACACTGAAGCTTTCTTT.

This chain connects TRBV6-1 to TRBJ1-2; D is possibly TRBD1 (6 bases). The CDR3 is 15 residues long. The V end lost 2 bases, the J end lost 2 bases, and 12 bases lay between the germline ends. The germline V gene has CDR1 MNHNS and CDR2 SASEGT. As DNA, the CDR3 is TGTGCCAGCAGTGAATTAGGGGGACAAAACTATGGCTACACCTTC. This encodes CASSELGGQNYGYTF.

This clone has just one count. This rearrangement joins TRBV5-1 to TRBJ2-2, with a weak D call TRBD1 (6 bases). This CDR3 comprises 15 residues. V lost 7 bases and J lost 6, with 19 bases in between. CDR1 SGHRS and CDR2 YFSETQ come from the germline V gene. The CDR3 region has the DNA TGCGCCAGCGGATTTCCACAGGGAAGGCCCGGGGAGCTGTTTTTT. Protein sequence: CASGFPQGRPGELFF.

The chain couples TRBV5-4 to TRBJ1-5; D is perhaps TRBD1 (6 bases). The CDR3 has 13 amino acids. The germline V and J ends were trimmed by 4 bases and 4 bases, with 9 bases remaining between them. The germline V gene has CDR1 SGHNT and CDR2 YYREEE (reference sequence). This chain's CDR3 is CASSQDSNQPQHF. As DNA, the CDR3 is TGTGCCAGCAGCCAGGACAGTAATCAGCCCCAGCATTTT.

The V and J genes are TRBV6-6 and TRBJ1-1; D may be TRBD1 (5 bases). The ends were cut back, 7 bases at V and 6 bases at J, with 24 bases in the middle. This CDR3 has 16 residues. Germline loops: CDR1 MNHNY, CDR2 SVGAGI (reference sequence). CDR3 coding DNA: TGTGCCAGCACCCCATTTACGCGGGGGAGAGCTGCTGAAGCTTTCTTT. Protein sequence: CASTPFTRGRAAEAFF.

This chain joins TRBV27 and TRBJ1-2, with 11 bases aligning to TRBD1. V lost 4 bases, J lost 6 bases, and 10 bases stayed unmatched. The CDR3 is 16 residues long. Germline V gene sequence: CDR1 MNHEY, CDR2 SMNVEV (reference sequence). CDR3 protein: CASSWRGTGGNNGYTF. For the CDR3, the DNA is TGTGCCAGCAGTTGGAGAGGGACAGGGGGTAATAATGGCTACACCTTC.